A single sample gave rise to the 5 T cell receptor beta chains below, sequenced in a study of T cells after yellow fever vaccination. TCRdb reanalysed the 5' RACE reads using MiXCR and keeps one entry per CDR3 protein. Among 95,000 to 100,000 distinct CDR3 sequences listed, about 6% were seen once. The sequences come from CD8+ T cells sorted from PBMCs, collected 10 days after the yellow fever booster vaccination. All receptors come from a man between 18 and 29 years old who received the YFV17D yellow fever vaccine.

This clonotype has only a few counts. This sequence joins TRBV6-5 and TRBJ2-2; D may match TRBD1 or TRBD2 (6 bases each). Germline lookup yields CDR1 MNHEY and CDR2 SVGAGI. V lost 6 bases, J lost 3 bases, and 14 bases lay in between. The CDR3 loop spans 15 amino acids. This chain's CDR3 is CASSTTGGHTGELFF. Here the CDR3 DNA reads TGTGCCAGCAGCACAACCGGGGGCCACACCGGGGAGCTGTTTTTT.

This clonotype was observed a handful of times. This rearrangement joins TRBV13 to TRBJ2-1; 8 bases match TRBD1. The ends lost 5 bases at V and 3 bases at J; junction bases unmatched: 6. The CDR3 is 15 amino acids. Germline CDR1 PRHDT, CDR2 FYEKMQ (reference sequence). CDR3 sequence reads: CASSLGQGYYNEQFF. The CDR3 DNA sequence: TGTGCCAGCAGCCTTGGACAGGGCTACTACAATGAGCAGTTCTTC.

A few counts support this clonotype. The CDR3 sequence is CASSPTGTGIAGELFF. The CDR3 DNA is TGTGCCAGCAGCCCCACCGGGACAGGTATCGCCGGGGAGCTGTTTTTT. This sequence joins TRBV5-4 and TRBJ2-2; TRBD1 matches at 8 bases. This CDR3 has 16 amino acids. The germline V gene has CDR1 SGHNT and CDR2 YYREEE (reference sequence). J lost 6 bases, V lost 4 bases, and 11 bases had no gene match.

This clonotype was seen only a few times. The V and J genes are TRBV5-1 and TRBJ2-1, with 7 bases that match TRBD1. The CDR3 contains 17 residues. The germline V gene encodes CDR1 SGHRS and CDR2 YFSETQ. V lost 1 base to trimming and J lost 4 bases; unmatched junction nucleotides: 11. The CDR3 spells CASSLSYRGLEYNEQFF. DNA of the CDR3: TGCGCCAGCAGCTTGTCGTATAGGGGGCTCGAATACAATGAGCAGTTCTTC. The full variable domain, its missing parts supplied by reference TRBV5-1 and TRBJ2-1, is KAGVTQTPRYLIKTRGQQVTLSCSPISGHRSVSWYQQTPGQGLQFLFEYFSETQRNKGNFPGRFSGRQFSNSRSEMNVSTLELGDSALYLCASSLSYRGLEYNEQFFGPGTRLTVL.

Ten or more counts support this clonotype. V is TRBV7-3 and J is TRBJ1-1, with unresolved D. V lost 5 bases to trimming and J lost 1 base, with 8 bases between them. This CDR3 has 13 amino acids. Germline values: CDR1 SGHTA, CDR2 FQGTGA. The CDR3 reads CASSTEGNTEAFF. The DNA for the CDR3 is TGTGCCAGCAGCACCGAGGGGAACACTGAAGCTTTCTTT.